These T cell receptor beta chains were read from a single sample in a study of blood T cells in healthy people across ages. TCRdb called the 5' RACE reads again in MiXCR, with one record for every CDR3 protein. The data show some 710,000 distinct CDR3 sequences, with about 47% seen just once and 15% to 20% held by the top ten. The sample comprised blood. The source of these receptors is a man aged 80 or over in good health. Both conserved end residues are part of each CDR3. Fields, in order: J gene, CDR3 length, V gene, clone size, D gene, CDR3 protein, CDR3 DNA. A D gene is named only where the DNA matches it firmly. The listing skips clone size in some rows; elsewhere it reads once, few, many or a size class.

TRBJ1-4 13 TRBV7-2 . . CASSQVSGGKLFF TGTGCCAGCAGCCAAGTGTCGGGAGGAAAACTGTTTTTT
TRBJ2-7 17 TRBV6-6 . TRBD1 CASSLIPTTGMAYEQYF TGTGCCAGCAGTTTGATCCCGACGACAGGGATGGCCTACGAGCAGTACTTC
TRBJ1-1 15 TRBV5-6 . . CASSPLGRSDTEAFF TGTGCCAGCAGCCCCCTCGGCAGGTCGGACACTGAAGCTTTCTTT
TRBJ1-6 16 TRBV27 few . CASSFRGEIYNSPLHF TGTGCCAGCAGTTTCCGCGGGGAGATCTATAATTCACCCCTCCACTTT
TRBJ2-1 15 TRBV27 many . CASSLVSYSYNEQFF TGTGCCAGCAGTTTGGTCAGCTACTCCTACAATGAGCAGTTCTTC
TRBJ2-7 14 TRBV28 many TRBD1 CASSGDRGSYEQYF TGTGCCAGCAGTGGCGACAGGGGTTCCTACGAGCAGTACTTC
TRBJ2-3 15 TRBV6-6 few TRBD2 CASSGLAGYTDTQYF TGTGCCAGCAGTGGCTTAGCGGGATACACAGATACGCAGTATTTT
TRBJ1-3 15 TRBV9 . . CASSARQDSGNTIYF TGTGCCAGCAGCGCGCGACAGGACTCTGGAAACACCATATATTTT
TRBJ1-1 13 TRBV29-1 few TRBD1 CSGNRGSYTEAFF TGCAGCGGGAACAGGGGGTCTTATACTGAAGCTTTCTTT
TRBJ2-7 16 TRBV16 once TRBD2 CASSQGLAGFSYEQYF TGTGCCAGCAGCCAAGGACTAGCGGGTTTCTCCTACGAGCAGTACTTC
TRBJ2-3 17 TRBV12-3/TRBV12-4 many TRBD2 CASSLVLLAGNPDTQYF TGTGCCAGCAGTTTAGTGTTACTAGCGGGAAATCCAGATACGCAGTATTTT
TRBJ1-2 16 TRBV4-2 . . CASSQPGLPPNYGYTF TGTGCCAGCAGCCAACCGGGACTCCCGCCTAACTATGGCTACACCTTC
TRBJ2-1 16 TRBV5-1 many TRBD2 CASSSHSSGAYNEQFF TGCGCCAGCAGCTCACACTCTAGCGGGGCCTACAATGAGCAGTTCTTC
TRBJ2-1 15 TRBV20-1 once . CSAESLAGSYNEQFF TGCAGTGCAGAGTCCTTGGCTGGCTCCTACAATGAGCAGTTCTTC
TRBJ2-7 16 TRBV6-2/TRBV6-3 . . CASSYPPGAQAYEQYF TGTGCCAGCAGTTACCCACCAGGGGCCCAAGCCTACGAGCAGTACTTC
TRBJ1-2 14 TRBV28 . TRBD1 CASSAGTGVYGYTF TGTGCCAGCAGTGCCGGGACAGGTGTATATGGCTACACCTTC
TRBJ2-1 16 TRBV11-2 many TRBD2 CASSFQAGGLRNEQFF TGTGCCAGCAGCTTCCAAGCGGGAGGGCTTAGGAATGAGCAGTTCTTC
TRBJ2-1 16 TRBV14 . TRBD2 CASSQGFTSGVNEQFF TGTGCCAGCAGCCAAGGATTTACTAGCGGAGTGAATGAGCAGTTCTTC
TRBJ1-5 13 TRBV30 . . CAWSAGTNQPQHF TGTGCCTGGAGTGCGGGGACAAATCAGCCCCAGCATTTT
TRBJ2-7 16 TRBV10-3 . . CAISESETDSSYEQYF TGTGCCATCAGTGAGTCCGAGACAGATAGCTCCTACGAGCAGTACTTC
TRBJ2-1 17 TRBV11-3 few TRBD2 CASSFLAGGRGADEQFF TGTGCCAGCAGCTTCCTAGCGGGGGGACGTGGGGCGGATGAGCAGTTCTTC
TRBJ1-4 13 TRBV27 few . CASSFQGREKLFF TGTGCCAGCAGTTTTCAGGGTCGGGAAAAACTGTTTTTT
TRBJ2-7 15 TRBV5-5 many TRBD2 CASRSEAGDAYEQYF TGTGCCAGCAGGTCCGAAGCGGGAGATGCGTACGAGCAGTACTTC
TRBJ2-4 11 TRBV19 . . CASSGKLPQYF TGTGCCAGTAGTGGGAAACTGCCGCAGTACTTC
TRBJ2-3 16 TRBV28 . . CASSLGDGSGTDTQYF TGTGCCAGCAGTTTAGGAGACGGGTCAGGGACAGATACGCAGTATTTT
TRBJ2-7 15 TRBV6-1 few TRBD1 CASSGDRVFTYEQYF TGTGCCAGCAGTGGCGACAGGGTTTTTACCTACGAGCAGTACTTC